The source of this T cell receptor beta chain is a study of neurological immune-mediated disorders. Trimming removed 3 bases at V and 4 bases at J, with 9 bases between. The CDR3 is 13 amino acids. The V gene's germline CDR1 is LNHDA and CDR2 SQIVND (reference sequence). cDNA synthesis was performed by 5'RACE with 10-nucleotide random UMIs. TCRdb processed the 5' RACE reads anew with MiXCR; each CDR3 protein has one entry. This table has some 95,000 distinct CDR3 sequences, roughly 4% appearing once. Sample: PBMCs. The receptor was isolated from a woman aged 18-29 years with multiple sclerosis. The rearrangement links TRBV19 to TRBJ1-1, with D unclear. CDR3 amino acids: CASSIGVFTEAFF. DNA for the CDR3: TGTGCCAGTAGTATCGGTGTGTTCACTGAAGCTTTCTTT.